The clone carrying this TCR beta chain has only a few counts. Measured with immunoSEQ multiplex PCR; TCRdb has only the in-frame clones, and not every one. This sample has around 150,000 clones, with around 85% found just once. The data originate from a study of blood T cell repertoires in COVID-19. Across the whole study: PBMCs, B-cell-depleted T cells, or T cells were the source of the cDNA or gDNA that made up the material.

Germline V gives CDR1 SGDLS, CDR2 YYNGEE. V lost 0 bases to trimming and J lost 3 bases, with 13 bases between them. This CDR3 has 15 amino acids. This chain connects TRBV9 to TRBJ2-7; TRBD1 might be the D (6 bases). Sequencing input: peripheral blood. The source is a man aged 55 to 70 with active or convalescent COVID-19. CDR3 coding DNA: TGTGCCAGCAGCGTAGTACCAGGGGACCTCTACGAGCAGTACTTC. Translation gives CASSVVPGDLYEQYF.